This paragraph covers one T cell receptor (beta chain) sequence. The data were obtained in a study of graft-versus-host responses after intestinal transplantation. Study at large: Recipients had multivisceral, liver-intestinal, or isolated intestinal transplants. Following induction with anti-thymocyte globulin, all recipients were given tacrolimus and steroids for two to three years.

TCRdb's table, derived via immunoSEQ multiplex PCR, lists solely in-frame clones and lacks some. The sample includes some 14,000 clones, around 40% seen only once; the top ten take about 2.5%. The study plated about 200,000 CFSE-labeled responders with about 200,000 irradiated, violet-dye-labeled stimulators. Proliferating CFSE-low CD3+CD4+ and CD3+CD8+ responders were sorted post-reaction. CDR1 SGHVS and CDR2 FQNEAQ come from the germline V gene. The CDR3 is 16 amino acids. Trimming removed 4 bases from V and 0 bases from J, with 13 bases in between. Findings and caveats of the study: Recipient marrow held GvH clones, some first seen in ileum or blood.

The TCR comes from a human patient who received an intestinal transplant. The specimen comprised alloreactive CD8+ T cells from a mixed lymphocyte reaction culture, sampled before intestinal transplant. As to subset: CFSE-low proliferating T cells sorted from roughly 6-day pre-transplant mixed lymphocyte reaction (GvH or HvG direction). The chain carries TRBV7-8 and TRBJ2-1; D unresolved. This chain's CDR3 is CASSSTAVLSYNEQFF. The CDR3 DNA reads as TGTGCCAGCAGCTCAACGGCCGTCCTCTCCTACAATGAGCAGTTCTTC.